This T cell receptor beta chain was profiled in a study of blood T cell repertoires in COVID-19 (dated by TCRdb to 2020 to 2021). As for the study more broadly: Collaborator samples came from the United States, Italy and Spain and covered acute and convalescent phases of COVID-19. A freely available public database, intended as a resource for researchers studying the immune response to SARS-CoV-2, is where the repertoires were released. The dataset comprised deeply sampled blood TCRbeta repertoires from subjects exposed to, actively infected with, or recovered from COVID-19. Samples were obtained from the ongoing ImmuneRACE study (first 160 participants) and from 1,200 or so subjects provided by 6 global collaborators. The prospective study material was composed of cDNA or gDNA derived from T cells, B-cell-depleted T cells, or PBMCs. The sample metadata nearly always contained a de-identified subject ID, COVID-19 status, age in years and sex. Where available, HLA class I and class II types were obtained from metadata supplied by the sample provider rather than from assay-based typing. General findings and caveats noted by the study authors: How much clinical and demographic metadata was included differed by source and by participant, and the metadata was provided uncurated.

Samples from volunteer blood donors who had recovered from COVID-19 were contributed by a second Seattle source. Each collaborating institution followed its own protocols to collect whole blood in K2EDTA tubes. For TCRbeta analysis, collaborators shipped samples in one of three forms: frozen whole blood, isolated PBMCs, or DNA extracted from either of those sample types. On this clone itself: Its antigen is not yet known. Per-base quality was not reported, and no clone a single base away is much larger than it.

Reading the germline V gene gives CDR1 SGHTA and CDR2 FQGNSA. Trimming removed 0 bases from V and 5 bases from J, leaving 11 bases between the germline ends. The CDR3 holds 14 amino acids from the cysteine to the phenylalanine. Only the CDR3 DNA stays, 42 bases, in frame from base 1. The immunoSEQ Assay, a bias-controlled multiplex PCR, was used to amplify TCRbeta CDR3 regions from genomic DNA. In the paper's pipeline: Nucleated cell counts per sample were estimated from amplification of reference gene primers within the assay. Sequence reads were collapsed and filtered to measure the absolute abundance of every unique TCRbeta CDR3 rearrangement. Productive Simpson clonality was computed per sample as the square root of Simpson's diversity index over productive rearrangements. In its TCRdb copy, this immuneACCESS table keeps in-frame sequences only and misses some clones. Where compared with another copy, unresolved V genes explain less than half of these, and the others have no known cause. That table supplies the V and J calls and clone size; D and trimming were determined from the DNA. A total of roughly 260,000 clones appear in this sample, more than 70% of them only once. Of the sample, roughly 2% is held by the ten largest clones.

The source of this sequence is a woman in her forties who had recovered from COVID-19. The sequenced sample consisted of peripheral blood. The V and J genes are TRBV7-2 and TRBJ2-7, and perhaps TRBD2 as D gene, on 6 matching bases. The sequenced DNA is TGTGCCAGCAGCTTAGCTGGTAGCGGACACGAGCAGTACTTC. Protein translation: CASSLAGSGHEQYF.